This TCR beta chain comes out of a study of blood T cell repertoires in COVID-19. Turning to the study itself: Material from acute and convalescent COVID-19 was sourced from the United States, Italy and Spain. T cells, B-cell-depleted T cells, or PBMCs supplied cDNA or gDNA.

Per the authors' pipeline: Amplified reference gene primers provided the basis for estimating nucleated cell counts. Some clones are missing from TCRdb's copy, which holds only in-frame ones; the method was immunoSEQ multiplex PCR. V and J calls and clone size come straight from that table; D and trimming were deduced from the DNA. The sample carries 150,000 or so clones, 84% recorded once. The count of this clone is one. J was trimmed by 3 bases and V by 0 bases; bases with no gene match: 7. From germline, CDR1 is SGHRS and CDR2 YFSETQ. The length of the CDR3 is 16 residues. Material for sequencing was peripheral blood. The chain joins TRBV5-1 to TRBJ2-3; TRBD1 agrees at 7 bases. This TCR was recovered from a man between 18 and 29 years old with active or convalescent COVID-19. Written as DNA, the CDR3 is TGCGCCAGCAGCTTGGGACAGGGATTCCGGACAGATACGCAGTATTTT. Its protein product is CASSLGQGFRTDTQYF.